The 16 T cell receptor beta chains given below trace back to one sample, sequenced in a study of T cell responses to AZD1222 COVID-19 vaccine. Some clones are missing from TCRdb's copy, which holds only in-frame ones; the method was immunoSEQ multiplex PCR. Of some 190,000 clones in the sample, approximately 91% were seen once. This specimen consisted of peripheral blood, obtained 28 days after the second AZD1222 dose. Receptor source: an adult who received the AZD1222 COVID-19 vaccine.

The CDR3: CASSLGGPAGRNEQFF. The CDR3, as DNA: TGTGCCAGCAGCTTAGGGGGACCAGCGGGACGCAATGAGCAGTTCTTC. The rearrangement links TRBV11-2 to TRBJ2-1; 7 bases match TRBD2. V lost 1 base, J lost 6 bases, and 9 bases stayed unmatched. This CDR3 region has 16 residues. Germline lookup yields CDR1 SGHAT and CDR2 FQNNGV.

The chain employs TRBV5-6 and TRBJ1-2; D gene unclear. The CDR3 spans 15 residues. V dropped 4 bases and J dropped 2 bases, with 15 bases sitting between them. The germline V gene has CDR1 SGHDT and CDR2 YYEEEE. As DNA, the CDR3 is TGTGCCAGCAGCGACGGTCCTACCGACAACTATGGCTACACCTTC. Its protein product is CASSDGPTDNYGYTF.

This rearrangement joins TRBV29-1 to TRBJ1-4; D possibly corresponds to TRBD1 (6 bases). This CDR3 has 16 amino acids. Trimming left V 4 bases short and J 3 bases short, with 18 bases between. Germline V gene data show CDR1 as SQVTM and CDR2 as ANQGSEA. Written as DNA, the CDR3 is TGCAGCGTTGTTATTTGGGGGGCGCCGGCTAATGAAAAACTGTTTTTT. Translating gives CSVVIWGAPANEKLFF.

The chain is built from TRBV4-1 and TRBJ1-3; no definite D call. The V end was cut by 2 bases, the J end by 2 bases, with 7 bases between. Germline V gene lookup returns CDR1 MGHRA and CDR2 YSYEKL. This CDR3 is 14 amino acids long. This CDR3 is CASSQFGAGNTIYF. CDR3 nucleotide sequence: TGCGCCAGCAGCCAATTTGGAGCTGGAAACACCATATATTTT.

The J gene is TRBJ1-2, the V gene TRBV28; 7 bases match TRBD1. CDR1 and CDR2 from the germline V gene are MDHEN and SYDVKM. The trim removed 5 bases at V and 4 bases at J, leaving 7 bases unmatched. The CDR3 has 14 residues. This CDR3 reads CASSLPTGSYGYTF. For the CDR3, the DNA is TGTGCCAGCAGTCTACCGACAGGGAGCTATGGCTACACCTTC.

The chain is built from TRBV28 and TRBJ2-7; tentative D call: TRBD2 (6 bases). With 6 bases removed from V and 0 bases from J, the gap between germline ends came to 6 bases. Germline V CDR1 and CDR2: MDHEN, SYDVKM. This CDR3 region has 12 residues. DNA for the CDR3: TGTGCCAGCAGGGACTACTCCTACGAGCAGTACTTC. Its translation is CASRDYSYEQYF.

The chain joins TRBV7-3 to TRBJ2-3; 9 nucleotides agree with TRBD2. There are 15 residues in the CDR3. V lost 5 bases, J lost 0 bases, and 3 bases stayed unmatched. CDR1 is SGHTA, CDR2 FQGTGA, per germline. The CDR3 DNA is TGTGCCAGCAGCCAGAGCGGGAGGAGCACAGATACGCAGTATTTT. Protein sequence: CASSQSGRSTDTQYF. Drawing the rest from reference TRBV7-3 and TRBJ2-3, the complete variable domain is GAGVSQTPSNKVTEKGKYVELRCDPISGHTALYWYRQSLGQGPEFLIYFQGTGAADDSGLPNDRFFAVRPEGSVSTLKIQRTERGDSAVYLCASSQSGRSTDTQYFGPGTRLTVL.

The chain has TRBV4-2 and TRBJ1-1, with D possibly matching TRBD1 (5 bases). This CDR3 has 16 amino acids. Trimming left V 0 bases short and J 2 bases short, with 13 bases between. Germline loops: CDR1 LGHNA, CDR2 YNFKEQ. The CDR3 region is CASSQDSSRVNTEAFF. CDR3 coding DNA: TGTGCCAGCAGCCAAGATAGCTCCAGGGTAAACACTGAAGCTTTCTTT.

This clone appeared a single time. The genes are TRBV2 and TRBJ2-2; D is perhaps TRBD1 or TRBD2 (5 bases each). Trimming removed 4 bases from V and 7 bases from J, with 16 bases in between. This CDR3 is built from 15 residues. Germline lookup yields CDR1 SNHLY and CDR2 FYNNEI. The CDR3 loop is CASSGKMGESGELFF. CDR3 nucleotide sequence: TGTGCCAGCAGTGGAAAGATGGGGGAGAGCGGGGAGCTGTTTTTT.

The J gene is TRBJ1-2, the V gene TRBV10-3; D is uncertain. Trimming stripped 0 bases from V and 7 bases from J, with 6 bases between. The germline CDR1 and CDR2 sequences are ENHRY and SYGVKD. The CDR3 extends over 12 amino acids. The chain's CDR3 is CAISESWVGYTF. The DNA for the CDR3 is TGTGCCATCAGTGAGTCGTGGGTTGGCTACACCTTC.

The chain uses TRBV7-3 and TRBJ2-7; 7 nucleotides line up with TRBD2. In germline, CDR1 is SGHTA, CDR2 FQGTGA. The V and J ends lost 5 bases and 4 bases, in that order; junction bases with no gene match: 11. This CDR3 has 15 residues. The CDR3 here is CASSTRGGELYEQYF. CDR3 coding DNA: TGTGCCAGCAGCACCCGTGGGGGGGAACTTTACGAGCAGTACTTC.

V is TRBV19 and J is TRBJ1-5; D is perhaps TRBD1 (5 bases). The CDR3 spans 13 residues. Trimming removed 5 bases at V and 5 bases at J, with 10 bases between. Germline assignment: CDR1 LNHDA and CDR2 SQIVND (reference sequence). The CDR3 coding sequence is TGTGCCAGTAGTTCACGGGACGATCAGCCCCAGCATTTT. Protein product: CASSSRDDQPQHF.

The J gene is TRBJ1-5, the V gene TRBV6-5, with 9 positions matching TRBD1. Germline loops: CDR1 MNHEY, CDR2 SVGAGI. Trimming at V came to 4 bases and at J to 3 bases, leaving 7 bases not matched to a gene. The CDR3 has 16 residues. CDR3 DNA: TGTGCCAGCAGTTCCCGACAGGGGGGGGCCAATCAGCCCCAGCATTTT. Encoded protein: CASSSRQGGANQPQHF.

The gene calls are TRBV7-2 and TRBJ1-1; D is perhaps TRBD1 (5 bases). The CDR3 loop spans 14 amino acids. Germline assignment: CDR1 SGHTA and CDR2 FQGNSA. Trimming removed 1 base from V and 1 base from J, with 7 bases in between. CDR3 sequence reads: CASSLGGENTEAFF. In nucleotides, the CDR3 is TGTGCCAGCAGCTTAGGAGGGGAGAACACTGAAGCTTTCTTT.

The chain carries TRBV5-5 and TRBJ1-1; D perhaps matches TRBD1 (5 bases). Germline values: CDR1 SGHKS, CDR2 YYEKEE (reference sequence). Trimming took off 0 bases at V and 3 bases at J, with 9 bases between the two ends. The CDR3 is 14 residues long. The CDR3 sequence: CASSLAGGHTEAFF. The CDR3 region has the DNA TGTGCCAGCAGCTTGGCGGGGGGACACACTGAAGCTTTCTTT. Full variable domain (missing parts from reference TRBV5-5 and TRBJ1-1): DAGVTQSPTHLIKTRGQQVTLRCSPISGHKSVSWYQQVLGQGPQFIFQYYEKEERGRGNFPDRFSARQFPNYSSELNVNALLLGDSALYLCASSLAGGHTEAFFGQGTRLTVV.

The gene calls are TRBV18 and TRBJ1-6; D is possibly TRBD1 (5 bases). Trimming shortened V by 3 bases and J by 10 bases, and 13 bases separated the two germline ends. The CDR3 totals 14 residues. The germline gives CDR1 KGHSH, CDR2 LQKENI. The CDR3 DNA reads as TGTGCCAGCTCACCGACCGACGGGGCCTCACCCCTCCACTTT. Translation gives CASSPTDGASPLHF. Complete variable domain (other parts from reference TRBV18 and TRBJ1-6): NAGVMQNPRHLVRRRGQEARLRCSPMKGHSHVYWYRQLPEEGLKFMVYLQKENIIDESGMPKERFSAEFPKEGPSILRIQQVVRGDSAAYFCASSPTDGASPLHFGNGTRLTVT.